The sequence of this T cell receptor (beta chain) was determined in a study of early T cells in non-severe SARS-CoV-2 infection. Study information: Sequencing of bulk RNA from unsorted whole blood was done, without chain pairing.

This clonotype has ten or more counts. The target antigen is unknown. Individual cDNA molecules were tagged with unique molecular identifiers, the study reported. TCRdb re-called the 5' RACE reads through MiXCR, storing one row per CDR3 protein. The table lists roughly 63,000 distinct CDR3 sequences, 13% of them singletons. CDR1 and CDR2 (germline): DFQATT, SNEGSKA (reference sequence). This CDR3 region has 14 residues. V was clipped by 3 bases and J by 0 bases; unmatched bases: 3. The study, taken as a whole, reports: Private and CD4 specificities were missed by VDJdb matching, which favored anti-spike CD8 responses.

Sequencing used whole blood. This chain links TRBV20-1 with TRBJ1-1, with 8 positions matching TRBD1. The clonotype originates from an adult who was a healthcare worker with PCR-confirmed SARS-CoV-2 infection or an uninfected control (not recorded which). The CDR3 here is CSARGQVMNTEAFF. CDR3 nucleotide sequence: TGCAGTGCTAGGGGACAGGTTATGAACACTGAAGCTTTCTTT.